This entry describes one T cell receptor beta chain. The data stem from a study of blood T cell repertoires in COVID-19. Looking at the study overall: T cells, B-cell-depleted T cells, or PBMCs supplied cDNA or gDNA.

J lost 4 bases, V lost 5 bases, and 6 bases had no gene match. CDR3 length equals 16 residues. CDR1 and CDR2 (germline): SGHTA, FQGNSA. Recruitment covered about two dozen US areas and drew participants whose ages spanned about 18 to 100 years. Method: immunoSEQ multiplex PCR; TCRdb's copy keeps in-frame clones and lacks some. Among a few hundred thousand clones listed, around 90% were seen once. The specimen was PBMCs or T cells enriched from blood (not recorded which). This chain links TRBV7-2 with TRBJ2-2; 11 bases are a match to TRBD2. The receptor's source is a man younger than 35 with acute COVID-19. CDR3 DNA sequence: TGTGCCAGCAGCCTTCTTAGCGGGAGGGGCACCGGGGAGCTGTTTTTT. It translates to CASSLLSGRGTGELFF. Drawing the rest from reference TRBV7-2 and TRBJ2-2, the complete variable domain is GAGVSQSPSNKVTEKGKDVELRCDPISGHTALYWYRQSLGQGLEFLIYFQGNSAPDKSGLPSDRFSAERTGGSVSTLTIQRTQQEDSAVYLCASSLLSGRGTGELFFGEGSRLTVL.